This section outlines one T cell receptor (beta chain) sequence together with its context. The data are from a study of blood T cell repertoires in COVID-19. CDR3 length equals 15 residues. V shed 6 bases and J shed 5 bases, with 19 bases lying between them. Germline CDR1 MDHEN, CDR2 SYDVKM. Some clones are missing from TCRdb's copy, which holds only in-frame ones; the method was immunoSEQ multiplex PCR. The table records some 74,000 clones, about 82% of them present only once. This receptor was obtained from a woman aged 80 or over with active or convalescent COVID-19. The rearrangement links TRBV28 to TRBJ1-1; maybe TRBD1 (6 bases). Sequenced sample: peripheral blood. CDR3 DNA: TGTGCCAGCAGACTCACACAGGGCTCGGGGACTGAAGCTTTCTTT. This codes for CASRLTQGSGTEAFF. Drawing the rest from reference TRBV28 and TRBJ1-1, the complete variable domain is DVKVTQSSRYLVKRTGEKVFLECVQDMDHENMFWYRQDPGLGLRLIYFSYDVKMKEKGDIPEGYSVSREKKERFSLILESASTNQTSMYLCASRLTQGSGTEAFFGQGTRLTVV.